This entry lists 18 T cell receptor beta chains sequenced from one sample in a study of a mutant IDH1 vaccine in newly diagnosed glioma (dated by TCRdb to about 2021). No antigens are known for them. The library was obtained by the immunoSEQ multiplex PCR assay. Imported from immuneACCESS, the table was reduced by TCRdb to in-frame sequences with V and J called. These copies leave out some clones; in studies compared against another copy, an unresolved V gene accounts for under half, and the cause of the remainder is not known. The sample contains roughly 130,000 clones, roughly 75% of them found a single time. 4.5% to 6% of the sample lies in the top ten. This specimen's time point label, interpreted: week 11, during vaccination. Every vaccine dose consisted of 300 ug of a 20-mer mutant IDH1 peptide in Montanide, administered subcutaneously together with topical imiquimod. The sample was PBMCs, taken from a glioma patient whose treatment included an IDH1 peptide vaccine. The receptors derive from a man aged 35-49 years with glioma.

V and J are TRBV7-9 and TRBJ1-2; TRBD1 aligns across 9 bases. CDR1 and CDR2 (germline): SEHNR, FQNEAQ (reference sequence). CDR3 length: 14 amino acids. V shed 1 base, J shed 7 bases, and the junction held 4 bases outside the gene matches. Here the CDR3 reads CASSLVGQGVGYTF. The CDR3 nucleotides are TGTGCCAGCAGCTTAGTGGGACAGGGTGTTGGCTACACCTTC.

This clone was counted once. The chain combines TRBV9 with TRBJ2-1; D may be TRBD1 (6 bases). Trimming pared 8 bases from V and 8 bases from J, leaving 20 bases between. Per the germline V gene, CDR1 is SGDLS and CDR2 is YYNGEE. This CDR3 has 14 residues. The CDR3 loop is CASSRGRGRDEQFF. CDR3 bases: TGTGCCAGTTCTAGGGGGAGAGGAAGGGATGAGCAGTTCTTC.

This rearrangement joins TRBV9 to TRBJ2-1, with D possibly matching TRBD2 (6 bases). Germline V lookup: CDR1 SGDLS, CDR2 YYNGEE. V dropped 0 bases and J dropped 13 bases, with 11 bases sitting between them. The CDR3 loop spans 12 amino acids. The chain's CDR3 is CASSVDLARQFF. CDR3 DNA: TGTGCCAGCAGCGTAGATCTAGCGAGACAGTTCTTC.

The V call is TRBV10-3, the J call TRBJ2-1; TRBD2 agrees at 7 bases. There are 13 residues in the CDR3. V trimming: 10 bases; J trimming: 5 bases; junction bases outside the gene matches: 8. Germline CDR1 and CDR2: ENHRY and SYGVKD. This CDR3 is CATTSAIDNEQFF. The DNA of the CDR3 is TGTGCCACAACTAGCGCAATTGACAATGAGCAGTTCTTC.

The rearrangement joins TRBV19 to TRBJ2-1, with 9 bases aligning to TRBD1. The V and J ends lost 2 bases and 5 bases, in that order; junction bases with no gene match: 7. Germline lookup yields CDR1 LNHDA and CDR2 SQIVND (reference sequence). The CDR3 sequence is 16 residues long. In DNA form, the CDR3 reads TGTGCCAGTAGTATAATTCCGGGACAGGGTAACAATGAGCAGTTCTTC. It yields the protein CASSIIPGQGNNEQFF.

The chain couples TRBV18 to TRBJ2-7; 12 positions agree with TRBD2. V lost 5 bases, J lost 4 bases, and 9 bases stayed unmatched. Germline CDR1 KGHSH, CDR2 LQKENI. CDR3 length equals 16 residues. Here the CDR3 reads CASSIPSGRAGYEQYF. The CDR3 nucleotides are TGTGCCAGCTCAATCCCTAGCGGGAGGGCCGGGTACGAGCAGTACTTC.

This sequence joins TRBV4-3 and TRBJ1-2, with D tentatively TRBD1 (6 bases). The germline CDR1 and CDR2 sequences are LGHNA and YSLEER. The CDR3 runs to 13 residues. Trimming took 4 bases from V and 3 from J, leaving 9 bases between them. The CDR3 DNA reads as TGCGCCAGCAGCCGGACAGATCACTATGGCTACACCTTC. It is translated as CASSRTDHYGYTF.

The CDR3 nucleotides are TGTGCCAGCAGCCCCGGGACATACAATGAGCAGTTCTTC. Amino acid sequence: CASSPGTYNEQFF. The V and J genes are TRBV9 and TRBJ2-1; the D gene is possibly TRBD1 (6 bases). Germline V gene sequence: CDR1 SGDLS, CDR2 YYNGEE. The CDR3 totals 13 residues. V lost 4 bases, J lost 4 bases, and 9 bases lay in between.

CDR3 amino acids: CASSSGTSGRAGEQFF. The CDR3, as DNA: TGTGCCAGCAGCTCGGGGACTAGCGGGAGGGCGGGTGAGCAGTTCTTC. This chain uses TRBV7-9 with TRBJ2-1; 16 positions match TRBD2. The germline CDR1 and CDR2 sequences are SEHNR and FQNEAQ (reference sequence). The CDR3 totals 16 residues. V lost 4 bases to trimming and J lost 9 bases; unmatched junction nucleotides: 6.

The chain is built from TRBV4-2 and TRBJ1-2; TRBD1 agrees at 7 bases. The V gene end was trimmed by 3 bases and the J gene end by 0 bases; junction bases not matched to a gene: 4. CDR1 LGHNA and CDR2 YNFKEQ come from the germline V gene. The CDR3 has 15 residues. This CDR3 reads CASSHPGTANYGYTF. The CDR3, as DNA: TGTGCCAGCAGCCACCCCGGGACAGCTAACTATGGCTACACCTTC.

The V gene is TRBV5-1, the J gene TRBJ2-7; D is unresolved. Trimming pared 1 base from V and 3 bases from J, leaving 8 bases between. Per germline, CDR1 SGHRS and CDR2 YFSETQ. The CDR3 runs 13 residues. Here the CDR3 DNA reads TGCGCCAGCAGCTTGTCTCGGGTCTACGAGCAGTACTTC. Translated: CASSLSRVYEQYF. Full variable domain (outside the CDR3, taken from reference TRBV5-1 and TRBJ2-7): KAGVTQTPRYLIKTRGQQVTLSCSPISGHRSVSWYQQTPGQGLQFLFEYFSETQRNKGNFPGRFSGRQFSNSRSEMNVSTLELGDSALYLCASSLSRVYEQYFGPGTRLTVT.

The CDR3 spells CASSLLGDYEQYF. CDR3 DNA: TGCGCCAGCAGCTTGCTCGGCGATTACGAGCAGTACTTC. The chain couples TRBV5-1 to TRBJ2-7, with D unclear. The V end was cut by 1 base, the J end by 4 bases, with 9 bases between. The CDR3 sequence is 13 residues long. Germline CDR1 and CDR2: SGHRS and YFSETQ.

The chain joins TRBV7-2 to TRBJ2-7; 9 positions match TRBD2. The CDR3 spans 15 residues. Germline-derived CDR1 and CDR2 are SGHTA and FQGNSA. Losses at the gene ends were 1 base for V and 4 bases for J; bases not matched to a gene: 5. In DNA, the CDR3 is TGTGCCAGCAGCTTAGGCCTAGCGGGACTATACGAGCAGTACTTC. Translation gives CASSLGLAGLYEQYF.

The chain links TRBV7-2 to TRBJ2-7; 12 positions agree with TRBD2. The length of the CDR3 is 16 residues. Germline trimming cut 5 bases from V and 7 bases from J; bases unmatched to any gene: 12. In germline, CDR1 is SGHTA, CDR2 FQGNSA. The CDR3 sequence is CASSPSSGRAAREQYF. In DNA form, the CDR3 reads TGTGCCAGCAGCCCCTCTAGCGGGAGGGCCGCTAGGGAGCAGTACTTC.

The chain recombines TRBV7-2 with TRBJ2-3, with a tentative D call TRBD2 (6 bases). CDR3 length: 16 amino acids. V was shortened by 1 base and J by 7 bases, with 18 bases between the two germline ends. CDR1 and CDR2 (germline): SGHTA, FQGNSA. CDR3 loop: CASSLEASIGGYTQYF. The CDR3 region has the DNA TGTGCCAGCAGCTTAGAAGCTTCAATCGGGGGTTATACGCAGTATTTT. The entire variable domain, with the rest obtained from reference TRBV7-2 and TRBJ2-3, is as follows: GAGVSQSPSNKVTEKGKDVELRCDPISGHTALYWYRQSLGQGLEFLIYFQGNSAPDKSGLPSDRFSAERTGGSVSTLTIQRTQQEDSAVYLCASSLEASIGGYTQYFGPGTRLTVL.

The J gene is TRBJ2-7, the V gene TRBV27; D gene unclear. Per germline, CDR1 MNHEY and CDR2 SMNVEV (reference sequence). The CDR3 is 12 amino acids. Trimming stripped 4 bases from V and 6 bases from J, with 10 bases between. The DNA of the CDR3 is TGTGCCAGCAGTTCCGCTACAACCGAGCAGTACTTC. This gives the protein CASSSATTEQYF.

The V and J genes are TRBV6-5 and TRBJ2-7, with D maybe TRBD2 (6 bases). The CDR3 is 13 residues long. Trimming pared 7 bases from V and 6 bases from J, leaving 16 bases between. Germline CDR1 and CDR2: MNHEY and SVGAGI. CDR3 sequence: CASTDSSGGEQYF. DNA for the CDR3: TGTGCCAGCACCGACTCCTCCGGGGGCGAGCAGTACTTC.

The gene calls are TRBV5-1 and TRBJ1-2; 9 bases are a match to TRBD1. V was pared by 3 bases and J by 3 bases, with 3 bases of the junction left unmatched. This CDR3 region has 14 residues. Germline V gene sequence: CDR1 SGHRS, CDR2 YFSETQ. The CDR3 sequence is CASSWDRAHYGYTF. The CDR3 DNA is TGCGCCAGCAGCTGGGACAGGGCCCACTATGGCTACACCTTC.